Presented here are 2 T cell receptor beta chains from one specimen sequenced in a study of blood T cell repertoires in COVID-19. This table comes from immunoSEQ multiplex PCR, and its TCRdb copy is limited to in-frame clones, with some not included. The sample consists of more than 250,000 clones, 70% to 90% of them appearing once. The source material was PBMCs or T cells enriched from blood (not recorded which). The receptors originated from a woman aged 30 to 39 who had recovered from COVID-19.

The CDR3 loop reads CASSLRLRAGSNGYTF. CDR3 sequence (DNA): TGCGCCAGCAGCTTGCGACTTAGGGCAGGGTCAAATGGCTACACCTTC. The chain combines TRBV5-1 with TRBJ1-2, with TRBD1 as a possible D gene (5 bases). The CDR3 has 16 residues. Germline V gene sequence: CDR1 SGHRS, CDR2 YFSETQ. V shed 1 base and J shed 6 bases, with 19 bases lying between them.

The chain recombines TRBV6-1 with TRBJ1-5; D perhaps matches TRBD1 (6 bases). V lost 2 bases, J lost 5 bases, and 10 bases lay in between. Germline assignment: CDR1 MNHNS and CDR2 SASEGT. The CDR3 runs 14 residues. In nucleotides, the CDR3 is TGTGCCAGCAGTGAAAAGGGACACTATCAGCCCCAGCATTTT. Residues: CASSEKGHYQPQHF.